The entry that follows covers one T cell receptor (beta chain) sequence. Its antigen is currently unknown. This specimen comes from a study of shared clonotypes between healthy human individuals. Whole-study results and caveats: The sampled material consisted only of blood, and tissue repertoires are likely to differ.

Naive CD45RA+ and memory CD45RA-negative subsets were split from CD4+ cells. The authors' processing: ImmunoSEQ supplied junction-only sequences lacking quality scores, so filtering was different. Assay: immunoSEQ multiplex PCR; the TCRdb copy retains only in-frame clones and omits some. Clonal size and the V and J genes are those of that table, whereas D and trimming came from the DNA. The sample carries around 1.4 million clones, roughly 98.5% recorded once. V lost 4 bases and J lost 1, with 7 bases in between. The CDR3 contains 12 residues. CDR1 and CDR2 (germline): GTSNPN, SVGIG (reference sequence).

This sequence joins TRBV30 and TRBJ1-1; D unresolved. The clonotype comes from a man aged 25 to 40 in good health. What was sequenced was naive CD4+ T cells sorted from blood. Subset denoted: CD45RA+ positively selected. The CDR3 here is CAWTRQNTEAFF. CDR3 DNA sequence: TGTGCCTGGACACGCCAGAACACTGAAGCTTTCTTT.